This T cell receptor (beta chain) was captured in a study of shared clonotypes between healthy human individuals. The CDR3 sequence is 14 residues long. With V trimmed by 6 bases and J by 4 bases, 2 bases remained unmatched. Germline V lookup: CDR1 SGHTA, CDR2 FQGNSA. This table comes from immunoSEQ multiplex PCR, and its TCRdb copy is limited to in-frame clones, with some not included. This sample yields about 2.5 million clones, of which roughly 92% are seen a single time; 0.3% to 0.4% belongs to the top ten. J is TRBJ1-4 and V is TRBV7-2; 10 nucleotides agree with TRBD1. Sequenced material: naive CD4+ T cells from PBMCs. The subset is: CD45RA+ positively selected. This TCR was recovered from a man between 18 and 35 years old in good health. Some clones in this sample may be carry-over from other donors' samples. The CDR3 reads CASRGTGVNEKLFF. The CDR3 bases are TGTGCCAGCAGGGGGACAGGGGTTAATGAAAAACTGTTTTTT.